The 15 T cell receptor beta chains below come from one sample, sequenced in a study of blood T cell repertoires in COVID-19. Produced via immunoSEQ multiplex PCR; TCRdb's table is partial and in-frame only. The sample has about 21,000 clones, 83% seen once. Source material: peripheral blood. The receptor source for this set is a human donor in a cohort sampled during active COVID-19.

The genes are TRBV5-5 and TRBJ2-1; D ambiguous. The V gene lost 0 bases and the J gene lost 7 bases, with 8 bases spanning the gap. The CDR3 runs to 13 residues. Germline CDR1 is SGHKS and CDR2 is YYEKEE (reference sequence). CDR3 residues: CASSLARENEQFF. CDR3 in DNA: TGTGCCAGCAGCTTGGCGAGAGAGAATGAGCAGTTCTTC.

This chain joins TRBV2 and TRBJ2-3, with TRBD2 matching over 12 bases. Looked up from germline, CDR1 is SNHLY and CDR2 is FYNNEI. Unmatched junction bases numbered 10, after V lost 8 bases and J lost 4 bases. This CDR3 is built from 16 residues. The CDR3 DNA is TGTGCCAGCTCTCGCTGGACTAGCGGGGCTCCAGATACGCAGTATTTT. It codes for CASSRWTSGAPDTQYF.

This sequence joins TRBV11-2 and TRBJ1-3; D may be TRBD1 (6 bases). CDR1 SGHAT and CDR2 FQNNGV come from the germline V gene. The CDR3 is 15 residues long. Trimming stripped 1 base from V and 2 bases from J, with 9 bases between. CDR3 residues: CASSLGPGAGNTIYF. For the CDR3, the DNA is TGTGCCAGCAGCTTAGGGCCAGGGGCTGGAAACACCATATATTTT.

The CDR3 nucleotides are TGCGCCAGCAGCTTGGGGGGACAGGGGGCCCCGAACACCGGGGAGCTGTTTTTT. Amino acids: CASSLGGQGAPNTGELFF. J is TRBJ2-2 and V is TRBV5-1, with 12 positions matching TRBD1. The V and J ends lost 0 bases and 0 bases, in that order; junction bases with no gene match: 3. This CDR3 comprises 18 residues. In germline, CDR1 is SGHRS, CDR2 YFSETQ.

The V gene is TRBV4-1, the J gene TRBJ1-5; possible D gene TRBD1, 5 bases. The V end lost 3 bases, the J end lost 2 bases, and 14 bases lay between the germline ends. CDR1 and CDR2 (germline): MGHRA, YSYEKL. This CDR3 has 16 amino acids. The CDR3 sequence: CASSQQGGGGNQPQHF. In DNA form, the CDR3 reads TGCGCCAGCAGCCAGCAGGGTGGGGGGGGCAATCAGCCCCAGCATTTT.

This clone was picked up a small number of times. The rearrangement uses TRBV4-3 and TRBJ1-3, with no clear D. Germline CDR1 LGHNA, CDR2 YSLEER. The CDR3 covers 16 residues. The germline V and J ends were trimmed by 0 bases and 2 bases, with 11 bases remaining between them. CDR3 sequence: CASSQDQPTTGNTIYF. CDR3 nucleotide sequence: TGCGCCAGCAGCCAAGATCAACCGACAACTGGAAACACCATATATTTT.

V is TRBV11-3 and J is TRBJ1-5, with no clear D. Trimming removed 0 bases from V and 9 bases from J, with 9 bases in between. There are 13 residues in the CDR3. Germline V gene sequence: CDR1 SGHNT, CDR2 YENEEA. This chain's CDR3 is CASSLDLRGPQHF. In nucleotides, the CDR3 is TGTGCCAGCAGCTTAGACCTGCGAGGGCCCCAGCATTTT.

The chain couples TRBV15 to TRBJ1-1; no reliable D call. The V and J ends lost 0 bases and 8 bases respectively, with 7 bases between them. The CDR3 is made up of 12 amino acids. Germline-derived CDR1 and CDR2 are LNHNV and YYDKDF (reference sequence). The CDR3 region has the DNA TGTGCCACCAGCAGAGATCAACAAGAAGCTTTCTTT. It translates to CATSRDQQEAFF. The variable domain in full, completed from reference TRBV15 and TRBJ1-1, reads DAMVIQNPRYQVTQFGKPVTLSCSQTLNHNVMYWYQQKSSQAPKLLFHYYDKDFNNEADTPDNFQSRRPNTSFCFLDIRSPGLGDTAMYLCATSRDQQEAFFGQGTRLTVV.

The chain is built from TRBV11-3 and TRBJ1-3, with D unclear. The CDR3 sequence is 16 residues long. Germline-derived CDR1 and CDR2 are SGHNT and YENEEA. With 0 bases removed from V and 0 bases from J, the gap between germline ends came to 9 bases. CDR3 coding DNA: TGTGCCAGCAGCTTAGAGGGCCGCAGCTCTGGAAACACCATATATTTT. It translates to CASSLEGRSSGNTIYF.

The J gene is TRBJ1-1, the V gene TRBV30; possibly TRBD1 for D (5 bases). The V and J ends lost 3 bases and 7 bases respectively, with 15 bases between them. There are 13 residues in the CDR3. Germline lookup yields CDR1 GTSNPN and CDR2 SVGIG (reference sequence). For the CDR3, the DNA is TGTGCCTGGAGACAGGAGTGGCTCAGTGAAGCTTTCTTT. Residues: CAWRQEWLSEAFF.

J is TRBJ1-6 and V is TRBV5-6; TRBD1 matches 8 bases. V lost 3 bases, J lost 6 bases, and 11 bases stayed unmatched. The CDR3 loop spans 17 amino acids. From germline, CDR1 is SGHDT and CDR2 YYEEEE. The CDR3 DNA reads TGTGCCAGCAGCTCCCGACAGGGGTCCCCTTTTAATTCACCCCTCCACTTT. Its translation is CASSSRQGSPFNSPLHF.

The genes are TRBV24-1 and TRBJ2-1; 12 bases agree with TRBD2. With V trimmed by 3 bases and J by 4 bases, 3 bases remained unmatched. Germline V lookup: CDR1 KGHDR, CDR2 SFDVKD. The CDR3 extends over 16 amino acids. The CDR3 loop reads CATSDASGGAYNEQFF. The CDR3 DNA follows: TGTGCCACCAGTGATGCTAGCGGGGGGGCGTACAATGAGCAGTTCTTC.

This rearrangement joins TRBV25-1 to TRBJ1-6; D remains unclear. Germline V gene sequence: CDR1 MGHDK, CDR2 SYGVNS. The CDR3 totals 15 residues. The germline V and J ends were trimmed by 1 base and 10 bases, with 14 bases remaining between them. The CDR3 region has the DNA TGTGCCAGCAGTGAATCTCTGGGAAGGAGGTCACCCCTCCACTTT. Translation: CASSESLGRRSPLHF. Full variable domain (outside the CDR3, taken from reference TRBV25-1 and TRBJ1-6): EADIYQTPRYLVIGTGKKITLECSQTMGHDKMYWYQQDPGMELHLIHYSYGVNSTEKGDLSSESTVSRIRTEHFPLTLESARPSHTSQYLCASSESLGRRSPLHFGNGTRLTVT.

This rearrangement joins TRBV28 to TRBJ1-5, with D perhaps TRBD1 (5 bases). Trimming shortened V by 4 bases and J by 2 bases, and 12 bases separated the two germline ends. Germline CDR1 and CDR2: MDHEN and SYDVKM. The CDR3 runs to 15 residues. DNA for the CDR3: TGTGCCAGCAGTTGGGGAGGAGGGGGCAATCAGCCCCAGCATTTT. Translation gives CASSWGGGGNQPQHF. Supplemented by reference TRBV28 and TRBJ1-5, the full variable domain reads DVKVTQSSRYLVKRTGEKVFLECVQDMDHENMFWYRQDPGLGLRLIYFSYDVKMKEKGDIPEGYSVSREKKERFSLILESASTNQTSMYLCASSWGGGGNQPQHFGDGTRLSIL.

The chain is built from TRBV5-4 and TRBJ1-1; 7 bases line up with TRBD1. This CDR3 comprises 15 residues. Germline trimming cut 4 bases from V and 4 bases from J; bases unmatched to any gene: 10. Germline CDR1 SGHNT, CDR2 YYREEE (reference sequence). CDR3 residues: CASSIDRVVGTEAFF. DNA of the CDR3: TGTGCCAGCAGCATCGACAGGGTTGTGGGCACTGAAGCTTTCTTT.